These 23 T cell receptor beta chains originate from one sample sequenced in a study of T cells in Graves' hyperthyroidism and ophthalmopathy. The source material, RNA transcripts, was used to amplify TCR beta CDR3 regions. The HTBI primer set drove a first-round RT-PCR of the TCR CDR3. TCRdb analysed the multiplex PCR reads with MiXCR anew, one entry per CDR3 protein. The data hold around 300,000 distinct CDR3 sequences, with roughly 22% observed a single time. Input material: blood. The source of these receptors is a young man with Graves' ophthalmopathy.

In its sample, this clonotype was seen many times. The V gene is TRBV20-1, the J gene TRBJ2-1; D remains ambiguous. The CDR3 extends over 16 amino acids. Germline V CDR1 and CDR2: DFQATT, SNEGSKA (reference sequence). Between the trimmed V and J ends, which lost 4 bases and 0 bases, there was a span of 16 bases. The CDR3 DNA sequence: TGCAGTGCTATGAATCCCGTAAGGAGCTCCTACAATGAGCAGTTCTTC. This gives the protein CSAMNPVRSSYNEQFF.

In its sample, this clonotype was seen a few times. This chain links TRBV20-1 with TRBJ2-5, with no clear D. The CDR3 spans 14 residues. Germline V CDR1 and CDR2: DFQATT, SNEGSKA (reference sequence). Trimming pared 7 bases from V and 3 bases from J, leaving 18 bases between. CDR3 coding DNA: TGCAGTGGGGATAGAGGTGGCGAGGAAGAGACCCAGTACTTC. This codes for CSGDRGGEEETQYF.

In this sample, this clonotype turned up a few times. The gene calls are TRBV10-2 and TRBJ2-3; D is uncertain. CDR3 length: 13 amino acids. Germline CDR1 and CDR2: WSHSY and SAAADI. Trimming stripped 7 bases from V and 2 bases from J, with 10 bases between. Here the CDR3 DNA reads TGCGCCAGCAAAGGGATAGCCACAGATACGCAGTATTTT. Residues: CASKGIATDTQYF.

This clonotype was seen only a few times. The chain is built from TRBV12-3 or TRBV12-4 and TRBJ2-2; 11 bases are shared with TRBD2. The CDR3 is 18 residues long. The ends lost 3 bases at V and 4 bases at J; junction bases unmatched: 10. The DNA for the CDR3 is TGTGCCAGCAGTTTCGTCCTAGCGGGAGGCCGGGTCACCGGGGAGCTGTTTTTT. Amino acid sequence: CASSFVLAGGRVTGELFF.

About this clonotype itself: Since a much larger clone is just one base distant, this may be a read error. This chain uses TRBV27 with TRBJ1-4; possibly TRBD1 for D (6 bases). The CDR3 sequence is 16 residues long. Trimming left V 3 bases short and J 1 base short, with 12 bases between. Germline CDR1 MNHEY, CDR2 SMNVEV (reference sequence). CDR3 sequence: CASSFVGAGTNEKLFF. CDR3 in DNA: TGTGCCAGCAGTTTTGTGGGGGCAGGAACTAATGAAAAACTGTTTTTT.

The CDR3 region has the DNA TGTGCCAGCAGTTACCAACTAGGGGGCGCTGGCTACACCTTC. It is translated as CASSYQLGGAGYTF. J is TRBJ1-2 and V is TRBV6-2 or TRBV6-3; 7 nucleotides line up with TRBD1. Germline CDR1 and CDR2: MNHEY and SVGEGT. The junction had 7 bases not matched to a gene; V was cut back by 2 bases and J by 7 bases. The CDR3 sequence is 14 residues long.

The rearrangement uses TRBV24-1 and TRBJ2-6; 8 positions agree with TRBD1. The CDR3 runs to 19 residues. Germline loops: CDR1 KGHDR, CDR2 SFDVKD. The J segment lost 0 bases and the V segment lost 5 bases, leaving 11 bases of the junction unmatched. In DNA form, the CDR3 reads TGTGCCACCAGTGGAGTGACAGGGGTGCCGGGCTCTGGGGCCAACGTCCTGACTTTC. Protein sequence: CATSGVTGVPGSGANVLTF.

The chain couples TRBV18 to TRBJ1-1; D may be TRBD1 (5 bases). There are 16 residues in the CDR3. V lost 3 bases, J lost 4 bases, and 18 bases lay in between. Germline V gene lookup returns CDR1 KGHSH and CDR2 LQKENI. The CDR3 DNA is TGTGCCAGCTCACCCACGACAGACCGTTTGGGCACTGAAGCTTTCTTT. This encodes CASSPTTDRLGTEAFF.

This chain joins TRBV20-1 and TRBJ2-4; D may match TRBD1 or TRBD2 (5 bases each). The V gene lost 3 bases and the J gene lost 0 bases, with 9 bases spanning the gap. Looked up from germline, CDR1 is DFQATT and CDR2 is SNEGSKA (reference sequence). CDR3 length: 14 amino acids. The CDR3 spells CSASEGLAKNIQYF. The CDR3 DNA sequence: TGCAGTGCTAGCGAGGGGCTAGCCAAAAACATTCAGTACTTC.

Of note for this clonotype: One end of the junction fails to match germline, which may point to a read error. The CDR3 reads CASNTGGSYNEQLF. CDR3 bases: TGTGCCAGCAATACAGGGGGCTCCTACAATGAGCAGCTCTTC. V gene TRBV6-1 combines with J gene TRBJ2-1; 9 nucleotides line up with TRBD1. This CDR3 is 14 amino acids long. The germline V gene encodes CDR1 MNHNS and CDR2 SASEGT.

About this clonotype: A much more abundant neighbour one base away suggests this may be a read error. The rearrangement links TRBV3-1 to TRBJ2-3; D remains ambiguous. Germline V CDR1 and CDR2: LGHDT, YNNKEL (reference sequence). Trimming stripped 2 bases from V and 0 bases from J, with 6 bases between. CDR3 length equals 14 residues. The CDR3 bases are TGTGCCAGCAGCCAACGTGGGAGCACAGATACGCAGTATTTT. It translates to CASSQRGSTDTQYF.

The chain employs TRBV6-2 or TRBV6-3 and TRBJ1-1; TRBD1 matches 8 bases. The CDR3 length is 17 residues. V lost 4 bases, J lost 3 bases, and 13 bases stayed unmatched. Germline CDR1 and CDR2: MNHEY and SVGEGT. CDR3 bases: TGTGCCAGCAGTTCCAACCTTTTGACAGGGGAAGACACTGAAGCTTTCTTT. It is translated as CASSSNLLTGEDTEAFF.

V is TRBV12-3 or TRBV12-4 and J is TRBJ1-5, with D hard to call. Trimming left V 5 bases short and J 4 bases short, with 18 bases between. The CDR3 is 16 residues long. CDR3 residues: CASSPSRAIGNQPQHF. Written as DNA, the CDR3 is TGTGCCAGCAGTCCATCTCGGGCTATTGGAAATCAGCCCCAGCATTTT.

This clonotype was observed a handful of times. J is TRBJ2-5 and V is TRBV10-3; TRBD1 agrees at 9 bases. V dropped 7 bases and J dropped 2; count of bases not matched to a gene: 8. CDR3 length equals 15 residues. Germline V gene lookup returns CDR1 ENHRY and CDR2 SYGVKD. In DNA, the CDR3 is TGTGCCATCAACCCCGGACAGGGGCCACAAGAGACCCAGTACTTC. The encoded protein is CAINPGQGPQETQYF.

As for this clonotype: One base away lies a much larger clone, so this may be a sequencing read error. The V gene is TRBV28, the J gene TRBJ1-6; D gene ambiguous. Trimming stripped 2 bases from V and 8 bases from J, with 4 bases between. From germline, CDR1 is MDHEN and CDR2 SYDVKM. CDR3 length equals 12 residues. This chain's CDR3 is CASSLGYSPLHF. The CDR3 bases are TGTGCCAGCAGTTTAGGGTATTCACCCCTCCACTTT.

V gene TRBV2 combines with J gene TRBJ2-3; possibly TRBD1 for D (5 bases). V was cut by 6 bases and J by 4 bases, with 11 bases left in between. The CDR3 is 13 amino acids. Germline loops: CDR1 SNHLY, CDR2 FYNNEI. CDR3 nucleotides: TGTGCCAGCAGGCAGGGAATGGCAGATACGCAGTATTTT. This translates into CASRQGMADTQYF.

Many counts were recorded for this clonotype. The chain has TRBV11-3 and TRBJ2-7; the match to TRBD2 covers 8 bases. The CDR3 loop spans 15 amino acids. Germline V gene lookup returns CDR1 SGHNT and CDR2 YENEEA. With V trimmed by 1 base and J by 2 bases, 4 bases remained unmatched. In nucleotides, the CDR3 is TGTGCCAGCAGCTTAGGACTAGCGCTTACCTACGAGCAGTACTTC. Translated: CASSLGLALTYEQYF.

The sample holds many counts of this clonotype. This chain joins TRBV9 and TRBJ1-1; the D is unclear. The germline V gene has CDR1 SGDLS and CDR2 YYNGEE. This CDR3 contains 15 residues. The V and J ends lost 4 bases and 0 bases respectively, with 13 bases between them. The CDR3 region has the DNA TGTGCCAGCAGCCCGGTACGGATCATGAACACTGAAGCTTTCTTT. Translating it yields CASSPVRIMNTEAFF.

A few counts support this clonotype. The genes are TRBV10-3 and TRBJ2-3; TRBD2 aligns across 8 bases. The CDR3 has 15 amino acids. Unmatched junction bases numbered 5, after V lost 2 bases and J lost 4 bases. Germline CDR1 and CDR2: ENHRY and SYGVKD. CDR3: CAISERTSTADTQYF. Written as DNA, the CDR3 is TGTGCCATCAGTGAGAGGACTAGCACAGCAGATACGCAGTATTTT.

The chain combines TRBV30 with TRBJ1-6; 9 nucleotides align to TRBD1. Germline values: CDR1 GTSNPN, CDR2 SVGIG (reference sequence). This CDR3 comprises 16 residues. V gave up 0 bases and J gave up 4 bases; unmatched junction bases: 4. The CDR3 reads CAWSVRDRVYNSPLHF. The CDR3 nucleotides read TGTGCCTGGAGTGTAAGGGACAGGGTTTATAATTCACCCCTCCACTTT.

The sample holds a few counts of this clonotype. This chain links TRBV10-3 with TRBJ2-7; tentatively, D is TRBD2 (6 bases). This CDR3 is 13 amino acids long. CDR1 ENHRY and CDR2 SYGVKD come from the germline V gene. V gave up 7 bases and J gave up 1 base, with 11 bases separating them. In DNA form, the CDR3 reads TGTGCCATCACGGTACTAGCTTCCTACGAGCAGTACTTC. It translates to CAITVLASYEQYF.

This clonotype was picked up a small number of times. The V call is TRBV9, the J call TRBJ2-7; D may be TRBD1 (6 bases). V was shortened by 4 bases and J by 2 bases, with 13 bases between the two germline ends. The CDR3 extends over 14 amino acids. CDR1 SGDLS and CDR2 YYNGEE come from the germline V gene. CDR3 bases: TGTGCCAGCAGCTCAGGAGAGGGGGCCTACGAGCAGTACTTC. Encoded protein: CASSSGEGAYEQYF. The full variable domain, in which reference TRBV9 and TRBJ2-7 provide the parts outside the CDR3, is DSGVTQTPKHLITATGQRVTLRCSPRSGDLSVYWYQQSLDQGLQFLIQYYNGEERAKGNILERFSAQQFPDLHSELNLSSLELGDSALYFCASSSGEGAYEQYFGPGTRLTVT.

The sample holds a few counts of this clonotype. This chain connects TRBV27 to TRBJ2-5; D is undetermined. This CDR3 spans 11 amino acids. Per the germline V gene, CDR1 is MNHEY and CDR2 is SMNVEV (reference sequence). The V and J ends lost 7 bases and 1 base respectively, with 4 bases between them. CDR3 nucleotides: TGTGCCAGCACCTTCCAAGAGACCCAGTACTTC. This sequence encodes CASTFQETQYF.